In its sample, the clone carrying this T cell receptor beta chain was seen many times. Germline V lookup: CDR1 MGHRA, CDR2 YSYEKL. The CDR3 extends over 15 amino acids. Trimming removed 2 bases from V and 5 bases from J, with 13 bases in between. Investigators prepared the TCR beta libraries by applying iRepertoire HTBI primers and Arm-PCR of CDR3 regions. TCRdb itself ran the multiplex PCR reads through MiXCR, one entry per CDR3 protein. Altogether hundreds of thousands of distinct CDR3 sequences are present, less than 20% being singletons, with the ten largest covering roughly 10%. These data belong to a study of regulatory T cells in long-lasting Graves disease. Time point specified: newly diagnosed GD, antithyroid drugs for less than 3 months. The TCR library used RNA extracted from PBMCs. These data also formed part of another study, on T cells in Graves' hyperthyroidism and ophthalmopathy. That source adds: Primed by the HTBI set, a first-round RT-PCR was run on the TCR CDR3. Most clonotypes that expanded in the thyroid above 0.001 also showed up in blood.

This sequence was found in a woman aged 25 to 39 with Graves disease. The source material was peripheral blood mononuclear cells (PBMCs), sampled at new diagnosis, from a patient treated with antithyroid drugs. The chain employs TRBV4-1 and TRBJ1-5; D gene unclear. The chain's CDR3 is CASSQSFLRDQPQHF. The DNA for the CDR3 is TGCGCCAGCAGCCAATCCTTTTTAAGGGATCAGCCCCAGCATTTT.